What follows are 14 T cell receptor beta chains derived from one specimen sequenced in a study of T cells after posttransplantation cyclophosphamide. Measured with immunoSEQ multiplex PCR; TCRdb has only the in-frame clones, and not every one. The sample shows tens of thousands of clones, about 94% of them seen only once. Sequenced sample: PBMCs. These receptors were collected from a woman in her twenties or thirties in good health and a related stem cell transplant donor.

The chain has TRBV30 and TRBJ1-3; D remains unclear. The germline V gene has CDR1 GTSNPN and CDR2 SVGIG (reference sequence). V was trimmed by 4 bases and J by 3 bases, leaving 4 bases between them. CDR3 length equals 11 residues. The CDR3 reads CAWKHGNTIYF. In DNA, the CDR3 is TGTGCCTGGAAGCATGGAAACACCATATATTTT.

This chain joins TRBV27 and TRBJ1-2, with D tentatively TRBD1 (6 bases). Germline lookup yields CDR1 MNHEY and CDR2 SMNVEV (reference sequence). The CDR3 spans 14 residues. V gave up 5 bases and J gave up 7 bases, with 17 bases separating them. The CDR3 spells CASSEQGLGTGYTF. As DNA, the CDR3 is TGTGCCAGCAGTGAACAGGGATTGGGAACTGGCTACACCTTC.

The rearrangement joins TRBV10-3 to TRBJ2-2, with D hard to call. The CDR3 consists of 15 residues. The germline gives CDR1 ENHRY, CDR2 SYGVKD. Deletions cut 4 bases from V and 6 bases from J, with 15 bases between. The CDR3 is CAISARPGVAGELFF. The CDR3 bases are TGTGCCATCAGTGCTCGTCCGGGTGTGGCCGGGGAGCTGTTTTTT.

This chain connects TRBV27 to TRBJ2-5; 10 bases match TRBD2. The J call may be faulty, since TRBJ2-7 better matches the DNA end. The CDR3 runs to 16 residues. CDR1 is MNHEY and CDR2 is SMNVEV in the germline V gene (reference sequence). As DNA, the CDR3 is TGTGCCAGCCGCCGCGATGGTAGCGGGGGGCCCTACGAGCAGTACTTC. This sequence encodes CASRRDGSGGPYEQYF.

The rearrangement joins TRBV7-2 to TRBJ2-6, with 11 nucleotides matching TRBD2. V lost 0 bases and J lost 2; bases outside the gene matches: 0. The CDR3 has 17 amino acids. CDR1 and CDR2 from the germline V gene are SGHTA and FQGNSA. The CDR3, as DNA: TGTGCCAGCAGCTTAGCTAGCGGGGGGGCTGGGGCCAACGTCCTGACTTTC. Translating gives CASSLASGGAGANVLTF.

The chain uses TRBV29-1 and TRBJ2-6; no clear D gene. Trimming took off 4 bases at V and 1 base at J, with 5 bases between the two ends. There are 13 residues in the CDR3. Germline V CDR1 and CDR2: SQVTM, ANQGSEA. The CDR3 protein is CSVAASGANVLTF. For the CDR3, the DNA is TGCAGCGTTGCAGCTTCTGGGGCCAACGTCCTGACTTTC. Supplemented by reference TRBV29-1 and TRBJ2-6, the full variable domain reads SAVISQKPSRDICQRGTSLTIQCQVDSQVTMMFWYRQQPGQSLTLIATANQGSEATYESGFVIDKFPISRPNLTFSTLTVSNMSPEDSSIYLCSVAASGANVLTFGAGSRLTVL.

This clone was seen just once. The rearrangement uses TRBV28 and TRBJ2-5, with TRBD2 matching over 11 bases. The junction had 9 bases not matched to a gene; V was cut back by 4 bases and J by 2 bases. The CDR3 covers 17 residues. Germline CDR1 and CDR2: MDHEN and SYDVKM. CDR3 amino acids: CASSSPLAGGTQETQYF. The CDR3 nucleotides are TGTGCCAGCAGTTCCCCTTTAGCGGGGGGGACTCAAGAGACCCAGTACTTC.

This clone was counted a single time. The rearrangement joins TRBV2 to TRBJ1-5, with 9 bases that match TRBD1. J lost 7 bases, V lost 7 bases, and 11 bases had no gene match. The CDR3 consists of 15 residues. Germline CDR1 is SNHLY and CDR2 is FYNNEI. CDR3 in amino acids: CASTQLGQGLQPQHF. CDR3 DNA sequence: TGTGCCAGCACCCAACTTGGACAGGGGCTGCAGCCCCAGCATTTT.

In regard to this clone: Other DNA sequences in this specimen translate into the identical CDR3. This chain links TRBV4-1 with TRBJ1-1; 7 bases fit TRBD1. V gave up 3 bases and J gave up 0 bases; unmatched junction bases: 1. CDR3 size: 14 residues. CDR1 is MGHRA, CDR2 YSYEKL, per germline. CDR3 region: CASSQGQMNTEAFF. Here the CDR3 DNA reads TGCGCCAGCAGCCAGGGACAGATGAACACTGAAGCTTTCTTT.

Only one count was recorded for this clone. The genes are TRBV6-6 and TRBJ1-1; 8 nucleotides match TRBD1. This CDR3 comprises 12 residues. Per the germline V gene, CDR1 is MNHNY and CDR2 is SVGAGI (reference sequence). Trimming cost V 6 bases and J 3 bases; bases outside gene matches: 0. CDR3 loop: CASRTGDTEAFF. As DNA, the CDR3 is TGTGCCAGCAGGACAGGGGACACTGAAGCTTTCTTT.

Remarks on this clone: Other DNA sequences from this sample encode an identical CDR3 as well. V and J are TRBV18 and TRBJ1-1, with D uncertain. This CDR3 is built from 11 residues. Trimming shortened V by 2 bases and J by 3 bases, and 1 base separated the two germline ends. The germline gives CDR1 KGHSH, CDR2 LQKENI. CDR3 sequence reads: CASSPDTEAFF. The CDR3 nucleotides read TGTGCCAGCTCACCAGACACTGAAGCTTTCTTT.

The chain has TRBV2 and TRBJ2-5; D perhaps matches TRBD2 (6 bases). V was trimmed by 4 bases and J by 6 bases, leaving 9 bases between them. Germline V gene lookup returns CDR1 SNHLY and CDR2 FYNNEI. This CDR3 is built from 12 residues. The CDR3 region is CASSAEGKTQYF. In DNA, the CDR3 is TGTGCCAGCAGTGCGGAGGGAAAGACCCAGTACTTC.

The chain is built from TRBV19 and TRBJ1-5, with TRBD1 as a possible D gene (6 bases). The CDR3 runs to 14 residues. Trimming took 3 bases from V and 3 from J, leaving 9 bases between them. Germline V CDR1 and CDR2: LNHDA, SQIVND (reference sequence). The CDR3 sequence is CASSIQGLNQPQHF. The CDR3 DNA reads TGTGCCAGTAGTATTCAGGGGCTCAATCAGCCCCAGCATTTT.

Notes on this clone: The identical CDR3 is also encoded by other nucleotide sequences in the sample. The V gene is TRBV15, the J gene TRBJ2-7; the D gene is possibly TRBD2 (5 bases). Looked up from germline, CDR1 is LNHNV and CDR2 is YYDKDF (reference sequence). The V end was cut by 0 bases, the J end by 3 bases, with 9 bases between. The CDR3 is 14 residues long. The CDR3 reads CATSRDRGSYEQYF. For the CDR3, the DNA is TGTGCCACCAGCAGAGATAGAGGGAGCTACGAGCAGTACTTC.